This TCR beta chain appears in the sequencing data of a study of T cell repertoires in aging, cancer and after chemotherapy. Findings and limits, study-wide: Healthy donors lost TCR diversity with age mainly through richness, cancer patients through richness and evenness. In each cancer cohort, median generation probability increased across chemotherapy, suggesting thymic output rebounded.

A word on this clonotype: Its cognate antigen is unknown.

The template was genomic DNA from peripheral blood, not RNA. Multiplex touch-down PCR with TRB-A/B primers amplified rearranged V-D-J TRB sequences. MiXCR, applied by TCRdb to the multiplex PCR reads, yields one record per CDR3 protein. The profile shows 9,000 to 13,000 distinct CDR3 sequences, 32% of them singletons. Per germline, CDR1 SGHDN and CDR2 FVKESK. V was shortened by 8 bases and J by 5 bases, with 18 bases between the two germline ends. This CDR3 region has 15 residues. This clonotype originated in a human donor in good health. The donor label of this sample is uncertain. V usage is TRBV14 and J usage is TRBJ2-2; D remains unclear. Sequencing was performed on blood. CDR3 sequence: CASARTERITGELFF. In DNA form, the CDR3 reads TGTGCCAGCGCGAGGACCGAGCGTATTACCGGGGAGCTGTTTTTT.